This TCR beta chain is from a study of follicular helper T cells after annual influenza vaccination. Study background: Some donors were sampled over the 2013-2014, 2014-2015 and 2015-2016 vaccinations.

Using immunoSEQ multiplex PCR, the repertoire was profiled, and TCRdb retains in-frame clones only, with some absent. The data hold fewer than 11,000 clones, with around 81% observed a single time. Time point meaning: 2014-2015 season, 7 days after vaccination. CDR1 and CDR2 (germline): SGHRS, YFSETQ. The CDR3 runs 16 residues. V lost 2 bases, J lost 0 bases, and 12 bases lay in between. The TCR was taken from an adult who received the influenza vaccine. Source: CXCR5- memory CD4+ T cells sorted from blood, taken 7 days after influenza vaccination. The gene calls are TRBV5-1 and TRBJ2-1; D is possibly TRBD1 or TRBD2 (5 bases each). As DNA, the CDR3 is TGCGCCAGCAGCTTACGGGACCTGAACTCCTACAATGAGCAGTTCTTC. Amino acids: CASSLRDLNSYNEQFF.